Below are 6 T cell receptor beta chains sequenced from a single sample in a study of blood T cell repertoires in COVID-19. The data were produced by immunoSEQ multiplex PCR, yet TCRdb's version contains in-frame clones alone and is incomplete. Of hundreds of thousands of clones in the sample, about 83% were seen once. The sample consisted of peripheral blood. Every receptor here comes from a man of 80 years or more with acute or convalescent COVID-19.

The CDR3 region is CASSWTGGETQYF. The CDR3 nucleotides are TGTGCCAGTAGTTGGACAGGGGGAGAGACCCAGTACTTC. The chain employs TRBV19 and TRBJ2-5, with 10 bases lining up with TRBD1. The CDR3 runs 13 residues. Per the germline V gene, CDR1 is LNHDA and CDR2 is SQIVND (reference sequence). The ends lost 5 bases at V and 4 bases at J; junction bases unmatched: 1.

The chain uses TRBV7-5 and TRBJ1-1; the tabulated D call, TRBD1, remains unverified against the DNA. TRBV7-5 is flagged as a pseudogene. The CDR3 is 14 residues long. DNA of the CDR3: TGTGCCAGAAGCTTAGCAGACAGGAGTACTGAAGCTTTCTTT. Encoded protein: CARSLADRSTEAFF.

This chain joins TRBV6-5 and TRBJ2-2; D is possibly TRBD2 (6 bases). Germline-derived CDR1 and CDR2 are MNHEY and SVGAGI. The CDR3 loop spans 12 amino acids. The V end was cut by 9 bases, the J end by 6 bases, with 11 bases between. Here the CDR3 DNA reads TGTGCCAGTAGGAGGGGTTCCGGGGAGCTGTTTTTT. This translates into CASRRGSGELFF.

This CDR3 reads CASSPTGTNTEAFF. CDR3 coding DNA: TGCGCCAGCAGCCCCACAGGGACGAACACTGAAGCTTTCTTT. The V call is TRBV5-1, the J call TRBJ1-1; D possibly corresponds to TRBD1 (6 bases). Germline V lookup: CDR1 SGHRS, CDR2 YFSETQ. The CDR3 has 14 residues. Trimming removed 4 bases at V and 1 base at J, with 11 bases between.

J is TRBJ2-4 and V is TRBV6-2 or TRBV6-3; D is unresolved. This CDR3 comprises 17 residues. From germline, CDR1 is MNHEY and CDR2 SVGEGT. Trimming left V 2 bases short and J 1 base short, with 15 bases between. The CDR3 sequence: CASSYMVISLAKNIQYF. CDR3 nucleotide sequence: TGTGCCAGCAGTTACATGGTTATTAGTTTGGCCAAAAACATTCAGTACTTC.

The chain recombines TRBV27 with TRBJ2-1, with 8 bases identical to TRBD1. The CDR3 runs 18 residues. In germline, CDR1 is MNHEY, CDR2 SMNVEV (reference sequence). V gave up 10 bases and J gave up 1 base; unmatched junction bases: 18. CDR3 loop: CAKPLHRGQGGSYNEQFF. The DNA of the CDR3 is TGTGCCAAACCCCTTCATCGTGGACAGGGCGGATCCTACAATGAGCAGTTCTTC.